This T cell receptor gamma chain appears in the sequencing data of a study of Vδ1+ human thymocytes. Study findings and constraints: Highly polyclonal TRG and TRD repertoires with Gaussian CDR3 length distributions appeared in thymus.

Sorted Vdelta1+ thymocytes were about 96% to 99.6% pure. Notes on this clone: The antigen is undetermined.

The CDR3 covers 15 residues. CDR1 and CDR2 from the germline V gene are VINAFY and YDVSNSKD. The V segment lost 3 bases and the J segment 6 bases; nucleotides outside the gene matches: 2. The template was reverse-transcribed extracted RNA. Multiplex PCR used pooled V-gene forward primers and a constant-region reverse primer to amplify CDR3s. TCRdb re-identified clones in the multiplex PCR reads via CATT. The table includes 20,000 to 25,000 gamma-chain clones, approximately 13% detected once. The clonotype comes from a child under three years old who had congenital heart surgery. Specimen: Vdelta1+ gamma-delta thymocytes from the thymus. Subset defined: FACS-sorted CD3+ TCRalphabeta- TCRVdelta1+ TCRVdelta2- thymocytes. The rearrangement links TRGV5 to TRGJP. As DNA, the CDR3 is TGTGCCACCTGGGACCGAGAGTTGGGCAAAAAAATCAAGGTATTT. Its protein product is CATWDRELGKKIKVF.